Each of the 30 T cell receptor beta chains below was sequenced from the same sample in a study of regulatory T cells in long-lasting Graves disease. HTBI primers from iRepertoire and Arm-PCR of CDR3 regions yielded the TCR beta libraries. Each CDR3 protein gets one entry after TCRdb re-called the multiplex PCR reads with MiXCR. The sample yields roughly 420,000 distinct CDR3 sequences, roughly a sixth seen once. Time point noted: newly diagnosed GD, antithyroid drugs for less than 3 months. From PBMCs, RNA was extracted and then used to make the TCR library. The source material was peripheral blood mononuclear cells (PBMCs), sampled at new diagnosis, from a patient treated with antithyroid drugs. Receptors originate from a female donor with Graves disease.

This clonotype was found many times. The chain couples TRBV12-3 or TRBV12-4 to TRBJ2-1, with D possibly being TRBD1 or TRBD2 (7 bases each). Deletions cut 3 bases from V and 0 bases from J, with 18 bases between. CDR3 length: 18 residues. Here the CDR3 DNA reads TGTGCCAGCAGTTTTGGGAGGGCAGGGGGGAGCTCCTACAATGAGCAGTTCTTC. Protein: CASSFGRAGGSSYNEQFF.

In nucleotides, the CDR3 is TGCAGTGCTTCCACAGGACAGGGTTGGGACACCATATATTTT. It specifies CSASTGQGWDTIYF. V is TRBV20-1 and J is TRBJ1-3; 8 nucleotides line up with TRBD1. Germline CDR1 DFQATT, CDR2 SNEGSKA (reference sequence). This CDR3 region has 14 residues. After removal of 5 bases from V and 8 bases from J, the junction contained 11 bases not matched to a gene.

The sample holds a few counts of this clonotype. A much larger clone lies one base from this, so it may be a read error. CDR3 bases: TGTGCCAGCAGTTTTAACCCACGGATAGGGCAGCCCCAGCATTTT. It codes for CASSFNPRIGQPQHF. V is TRBV12-3 or TRBV12-4 and J is TRBJ1-5; D remains unclear. The V and J ends lost 3 bases and 7 bases respectively, with 16 bases between them. This CDR3 has 15 amino acids.

This clonotype was seen many times. This chain links TRBV30 with TRBJ2-2, with unresolved D. CDR1 and CDR2 from the germline V gene are GTSNPN and SVGIG (reference sequence). Trimming removed 0 bases from V and 3 bases from J, with 5 bases in between. This CDR3 region has 13 residues. The CDR3 reads CAWSVYYTGELFF. The CDR3 DNA reads TGTGCCTGGAGTGTGTACTACACCGGGGAGCTGTTTTTT.

This clonotype showed up just a few times. J is TRBJ1-2 and V is TRBV7-6; 11 positions match TRBD1. V dropped 6 bases and J dropped 7; count of bases not matched to a gene: 19. CDR1 SGHVS and CDR2 FNYEAQ come from the germline V gene. This CDR3 has 18 residues. The CDR3 is CASRATYRTGGFRFGYTF. For the CDR3, the DNA is TGTGCCAGCAGGGCTACCTATCGGACAGGGGGCTTTAGGTTTGGCTACACCTTC.

This clonotype was seen at least ten times. This rearrangement joins TRBV13 to TRBJ1-1; no definite D call. This CDR3 contains 15 residues. The germline V gene encodes CDR1 PRHDT and CDR2 FYEKMQ (reference sequence). V was pared by 1 base and J by 0 bases, with 9 bases between. CDR3 in amino acids: CASSLVRGVNTEAFF. The CDR3 nucleotides read TGTGCCAGCAGCTTAGTTCGGGGTGTGAACACTGAAGCTTTCTTT.

This clonotype was observed at least ten times. The chain combines TRBV9 with TRBJ2-1; D ambiguous. The CDR3 covers 15 residues. Looked up from germline, CDR1 is SGDLS and CDR2 is YYNGEE. The V gene lost 1 base and the J gene lost 5 bases, with 13 bases spanning the gap. The CDR3 DNA is TGTGCCAGCAGCGTAATAGTCGACCTTGACAATGAGCAGTTCTTC. Its translation: CASSVIVDLDNEQFF.

This clonotype was recorded at least ten times. The rearrangement links TRBV10-3 to TRBJ1-6, with unresolved D. CDR1 and CDR2 (germline): ENHRY, SYGVKD. There are 16 residues in the CDR3. Trimming pared 2 bases from V and 0 bases from J, leaving 8 bases between. The CDR3 is CAISERPSSYNSPLHF. The DNA for the CDR3 is TGTGCCATCAGTGAGAGGCCAAGCTCCTATAATTCACCCCTCCACTTT.

This clonotype was counted at least ten times. This chain joins TRBV12-3 or TRBV12-4 and TRBJ2-3; 7 nucleotides agree with TRBD2. This CDR3 has 18 residues. Trimming removed 3 bases from V and 1 base from J; junction bases left unmatched: 13. CDR3 DNA sequence: TGTGCCAGCAGTTTTGGGTTTCCCCAAGGGAGGGGCACAGATACGCAGTATTTT. Amino acids: CASSFGFPQGRGTDTQYF.

This clonotype showed up many times. V gene TRBV11-1 combines with J gene TRBJ1-1; D is unresolved. The V and J ends lost 3 bases and 4 bases respectively, with 12 bases between them. The CDR3 contains 14 residues. The germline V gene encodes CDR1 SGHAT and CDR2 FQDESV (reference sequence). CDR3 nucleotides: TGTGCCAGCAGCTTCCAAGGGCGCGGCACTGAAGCTTTCTTT. This translates into CASSFQGRGTEAFF.

The DNA for the CDR3 is TGCAGCGTTGAAGCGGGGAGCTTGTCTACCACAGATACGCAGTATTTT. Residues: CSVEAGSLSTTDTQYF. The V gene is TRBV29-1, the J gene TRBJ2-3; D may be TRBD2 (5 bases). Trimming removed 1 base from V and 2 bases from J, with 16 bases in between. This CDR3 has 16 amino acids. Germline CDR1 reads SQVTM; CDR2 reads ANQGSEA.

Note on this clonotype: This could be a read error, since a much larger clone is one nucleotide away. CDR3 amino acids: CASSEAQGALETQYF. CDR3 bases: TGTGCCAGCAGTGAAGCCCAGGGGGCATTGGAGACCCAGTACTTC. V is TRBV6-2 or TRBV6-3 and J is TRBJ2-5, with TRBD1 matching over 8 bases. This CDR3 spans 15 amino acids. Germline values: CDR1 MNHEY, CDR2 SVGEGT. Trimming removed 5 bases from V and 5 bases from J; junction bases left unmatched: 10.

This clonotype was detected many times. CDR3 coding DNA: TGTGCCAGCAGCTCTAGCGGGGGGCGGACCTACGAGCAGTACTTC. It translates to CASSSSGGRTYEQYF. The chain is built from TRBV7-9 and TRBJ2-7, with 11 positions matching TRBD2. This CDR3 comprises 15 residues. Germline V gene sequence: CDR1 SEHNR, CDR2 FQNEAQ (reference sequence). With 4 bases clipped from V and 2 bases from J, the junction kept 4 bases outside the gene matches.

The chain has TRBV24-1 and TRBJ2-5; the match to TRBD2 covers 7 bases. There are 15 residues in the CDR3. Germline V gene sequence: CDR1 KGHDR, CDR2 SFDVKD. J gave up 2 bases and V 5 bases, and 7 bases lay outside the gene matches. Here the CDR3 reads CATSASSGIQETQYF. CDR3 DNA: TGTGCCACCAGTGCATCTAGCGGCATTCAAGAGACCCAGTACTTC.

The sample holds many counts of this clonotype. The chain combines TRBV3-1 with TRBJ2-1; D not certain. The germline V gene has CDR1 LGHDT and CDR2 YNNKEL (reference sequence). This CDR3 spans 12 amino acids. V was pared by 6 bases and J by 9 bases, with 12 bases between. The CDR3 DNA follows: TGTGCCAGCAGTACTGGTACTTTTGAGCAGTTCTTC. Translated: CASSTGTFEQFF.

This clonotype was seen a few times. A read error is possible here, since a much larger clone lies one base away. The rearrangement joins TRBV7-3 to TRBJ1-1; unclear D gene. The CDR3 has 13 residues. The germline CDR1 and CDR2 sequences are SGHTA and FQGTGA. DNA of the CDR3: TGTGCCGGCAGCCCCCAAAAGAACACTGAAGCTTTCTTT. Translating gives CAGSPQKNTEAFF.

The gene calls are TRBV28 and TRBJ1-1, with D maybe TRBD1 (5 bases). This CDR3 contains 15 residues. The germline V gene has CDR1 MDHEN and CDR2 SYDVKM. Trimming took off 6 bases at V and 3 bases at J, with 17 bases between the two ends. CDR3 amino acids: CASSPGGVSYTEAFF. The CDR3 coding sequence is TGTGCCAGCAGCCCCGGGGGGGTTTCGTACACTGAAGCTTTCTTT.

This clonotype has a handful of counts. The chain carries TRBV5-1 and TRBJ2-3; D is perhaps TRBD2 (5 bases). There are 14 residues in the CDR3. CDR1 SGHRS and CDR2 YFSETQ come from the germline V gene. The V and J ends lost 3 bases and 4 bases respectively, with 12 bases between them. The CDR3 reads CASSSTTRPDTQYF. The CDR3 DNA sequence: TGCGCCAGCAGCTCGACTACACGGCCAGATACGCAGTATTTT. Full variable domain (rest looked up from reference TRBV5-1 and TRBJ2-3): KAGVTQTPRYLIKTRGQQVTLSCSPISGHRSVSWYQQTPGQGLQFLFEYFSETQRNKGNFPGRFSGRQFSNSRSEMNVSTLELGDSALYLCASSSTTRPDTQYFGPGTRLTVL.

This clonotype was recorded a few times. This rearrangement joins TRBV6-2 or TRBV6-3 to TRBJ2-1; 10 bases map to TRBD2. The length of the CDR3 is 15 residues. V lost 2 bases and J lost 6; bases outside the gene matches: 4. The germline CDR1 and CDR2 sequences are MNHEY and SVGEGT. As DNA, the CDR3 is TGTGCCAGCAGTTACCCCGGGACTAGCGCCAATGAGCAGTTCTTC. Its translation: CASSYPGTSANEQFF.

This clonotype was counted at least ten times. The chain links TRBV28 to TRBJ1-5, with 7 positions matching TRBD1. The CDR3 runs 17 residues. The V gene's germline CDR1 is MDHEN and CDR2 SYDVKM. Germline trimming cut 10 bases from V and 0 bases from J; bases unmatched to any gene: 15. The CDR3 region has the DNA TGTGCCACCGCAATAGGGGGCCGAGTTTATAGCAATCAGCCCCAGCATTTT. Translation: CATAIGGRVYSNQPQHF.

This clonotype was picked up many times. In DNA, the CDR3 is TGTGCCAGCAGCTCCTGGACAACTCGAGGCTACACCTTC. Translating it yields CASSSWTTRGYTF. V and J are TRBV7-2 and TRBJ1-2; D possibly corresponds to TRBD1 (5 bases). The V end was cut by 4 bases, the J end by 8 bases, with 14 bases between. Looked up from germline, CDR1 is SGHTA and CDR2 is FQGNSA. The CDR3 has 13 amino acids.

The chain has TRBV4-1 and TRBJ1-1; 9 bases map to TRBD1. V lost 3 bases, J lost 1 base, and 12 bases stayed unmatched. This CDR3 region has 18 residues. Germline loops: CDR1 MGHRA, CDR2 YSYEKL. CDR3 amino acids: CASSQSPGGTGQNTEAFF. CDR3 coding DNA: TGCGCCAGCAGCCAGTCTCCGGGAGGGACAGGGCAGAACACTGAAGCTTTCTTT.

The rearrangement links TRBV5-6 to TRBJ2-7; possibly TRBD2 for D (6 bases). The CDR3 sequence is 15 residues long. V lost 6 bases and J 0 bases, leaving 16 bases between the germline ends. CDR1 and CDR2 from the germline V gene are SGHDT and YYEEEE. CDR3 coding DNA: TGTGCCAGCACCCCCGGGGGTGGGGTCTCCTACGAGCAGTACTTC. Translation gives CASTPGGGVSYEQYF. The full variable domain, completed using reference TRBV5-6 and TRBJ2-7, is DAGVTQSPTHLIKTRGQQVTLRCSPKSGHDTVSWYQQALGQGPQFIFQYYEEEERQRGNFPDRFSGHQFPNYSSELNVNALLLGDSALYLCASTPGGGVSYEQYFGPGTRLTVT.

This clonotype was observed at least ten times. The V and J genes are TRBV9 and TRBJ1-2; D might be TRBD1 (5 bases). Germline CDR1 SGDLS, CDR2 YYNGEE. This CDR3 is built from 15 residues. V gave up 4 bases and J gave up 6 bases, with 19 bases separating them. In DNA, the CDR3 is TGTGCCAGCAGCTCGGGGCCGGGACGCCTTGATGGCTACACCTTC. Translated, it gives CASSSGPGRLDGYTF.

The table lists this clonotype with many counts. The chain joins TRBV4-3 to TRBJ2-3; 8 positions agree with TRBD2. The length of the CDR3 is 17 residues. V shed 0 bases and J 2 bases; nucleotides not matched to a gene: 7. From germline, CDR1 is LGHNA and CDR2 YSLEER. The CDR3 coding sequence is TGCGCCAGCAGCCAAGATGGAGTAGCGGGGAACACAGATACGCAGTATTTT. Translating gives CASSQDGVAGNTDTQYF.

There are a few counts of this clonotype. This sequence joins TRBV7-9 and TRBJ2-7; a weak D match, TRBD1 (6 bases). In germline, CDR1 is SEHNR, CDR2 FQNEAQ (reference sequence). The CDR3 has 13 amino acids. Trimming stripped 5 bases from V and 3 bases from J, with 11 bases between. The CDR3 is CASSVVDSYEQYF. For the CDR3, the DNA is TGTGCCAGCAGCGTCGTGGACAGCTACGAGCAGTACTTC.

This clonotype occurred many times. V is TRBV5-4 and J is TRBJ2-1; possible D gene TRBD2, 5 bases. The length of the CDR3 is 13 residues. Looked up from germline, CDR1 is SGHNT and CDR2 is YYREEE (reference sequence). The V end lost 4 bases, the J end lost 3 bases, and 8 bases lay between the germline ends. The CDR3 nucleotides read TGTGCCAGCAGCCCCGGGGTCTACAATGAGCAGTTCTTC. Its translation is CASSPGVYNEQFF. Filled out from reference TRBV5-4 and TRBJ2-1, the complete variable domain reads ETGVTQSPTHLIKTRGQQVTLRCSSQSGHNTVSWYQQALGQGPQFIFQYYREEENGRGNFPPRFSGLQFPNYSSELNVNALELDDSALYLCASSPGVYNEQFFGPGTRLTVL.

Many counts were recorded for this clonotype. The chain recombines TRBV12-3 or TRBV12-4 with TRBJ2-1, with 11 bases that match TRBD2. The CDR3 runs 19 residues. V lost 2 bases and J lost 0; bases outside the gene matches: 9. The CDR3 protein is CASSLMMLTSGSSYNEQFF. CDR3 nucleotides: TGTGCCAGCAGTTTAATGATGTTAACTAGCGGGAGCTCCTACAATGAGCAGTTCTTC.

This clonotype was picked up many times. The gene calls are TRBV20-1 and TRBJ1-6; tentative D call: TRBD1 (5 bases). Germline V gene sequence: CDR1 DFQATT, CDR2 SNEGSKA (reference sequence). V lost 0 bases to trimming and J lost 4 bases, with 10 bases between them. The CDR3 is made up of 15 amino acids. The CDR3 DNA is TGCAGTGCTAGAGATCTGGGGGGGTATAATTCACCCCTCCACTTT. It translates to CSARDLGGYNSPLHF.

The sample holds many counts of this clonotype. The rearrangement uses TRBV20-1 and TRBJ1-2; 9 bases map to TRBD1. There are 13 residues in the CDR3. Germline CDR1 is DFQATT and CDR2 is SNEGSKA (reference sequence). The V gene end was trimmed by 1 base and the J gene end by 8 bases; junction bases not matched to a gene: 5. CDR3 amino acids: CSARVGTGIGYTF. The CDR3 region has the DNA TGCAGTGCTAGAGTAGGGACAGGGATCGGCTACACCTTC.